This T cell receptor (beta chain) was sequenced for a study of blood T cell repertoires in COVID-19. On the study more broadly: The United States, Italy and Spain provided the acute and convalescent COVID-19 samples. Nucleic acid was either cDNA or gDNA, and it came from T cells, B-cell-depleted T cells, or PBMCs.

Original data processing: The assay estimated nucleated cells by amplifying reference gene primers. Assay: immunoSEQ multiplex PCR; the TCRdb copy retains only in-frame clones and omits some. Clonal size and the V and J genes are those of that table, whereas D and trimming came from the DNA. The sample records 200,000 to 250,000 clones, under 90% being singletons. Between the trimmed V and J ends, which lost 0 bases and 7 bases, there was a span of 6 bases. Germline CDR1 is SGHDN and CDR2 is FVKESK. This CDR3 is built from 13 residues. The sequencing sample was made of peripheral blood. This receptor was identified in a man between 60 and 75 years old who had recovered from COVID-19. The rearrangement joins TRBV14 to TRBJ2-2; D gene uncertain. The CDR3 loop is CASSQDQNGELFF. CDR3 DNA sequence: TGTGCCAGCAGCCAAGATCAAAACGGGGAGCTGTTTTTT. Drawing the rest from reference TRBV14 and TRBJ2-2, the complete variable domain is EAGVTQFPSHSVIEKGQTVTLRCDPISGHDNLYWYRRVMGKEIKFLLHFVKESKQDESGMPNNRFLAERTGGTYSTLKVQPAELEDSGVYFCASSQDQNGELFFGEGSRLTVL.